This TCR beta chain was identified in a study of T cell repertoires in cytomegalovirus infection. Across the whole study: Newly reported HLA-C-restricted and thoroughly characterized HLA-B-restricted CMV epitopes were employed. A matching HLA type, together with CMV infection, was signaled by public TCR beta signatures. Study findings and constraints: Adding up the frequency of public TCR beta families identified people who carried CMV plus the relevant HLA. HLA-C-restricted CMV-specific TCR beta clonotypes were dominant in the ex vivo response.

Germline CDR1 is SGHNT and CDR2 is YYREEE (reference sequence). Trimming pared 4 bases from V and 3 bases from J, leaving 19 bases between. The CDR3 consists of 17 residues. This clonotype was seen a few times. Its specificity is unknown. From the reads, TCRdb called clonotypes with MiXCR, one entry per CDR3 protein. The sample has fewer than 850,000 distinct CDR3 sequences, 25% to 35% seen once. The chain has TRBV5-4 and TRBJ2-2; D is tentatively TRBD1 or TRBD2 (5 bases each). The sample was cultured CD8+ T cells from PBMCs, taken from culture after CMV antigen stimulation. This TCR was sampled from a human donor in good health (CMV status not recorded). Some clones in this sample may be carry-over from other donors' samples. The CDR3 DNA is TGTGCCAGCAGCACCCTAGACAGAATACTAGACACCGGGGAGCTGTTTTTT. This sequence encodes CASSTLDRILDTGELFF.